The clone carrying this TCR beta chain was recorded a few times. No antigen is known for it. The CDR3 extends over 15 amino acids. Germline V gives CDR1 SNHLY, CDR2 FYNNEI. The ends were cut back, 0 bases at V and 4 bases at J, with 12 bases in the middle. The source of the sample is a study of response to subunit inactivated influenza vaccine. General study results and limits: Researchers suggested that each seasonal influenza vaccination recruits few new T cells.

From the RT-PCR reads, TCRdb called clonotypes with MiXCR, one entry per CDR3 protein. The sample holds around 710,000 distinct CDR3 sequences, over 11% seen once. The TCR comes from a man between 50 and 59 years old who received an inactivated influenza vaccine. The chain combines TRBV2 with TRBJ1-1; D possibly corresponds to TRBD1 (5 bases). The sequencing used PBMCs from blood, collected around 15 days before vaccination. CDR3 loop: CASSEAGRASTEAFF. For the CDR3, the DNA is TGTGCCAGCAGTGAAGCGGGCAGGGCTAGCACTGAAGCTTTCTTT. The whole variable domain, remainder taken from reference TRBV2 and TRBJ1-1, is EPEVTQTPSHQVTQMGQEVILRCVPISNHLYFYWYRQILGQKVEFLVSFYNNEISEKSEIFDDQFSVERPDGSNFTLKIRSTKLEDSAMYFCASSEAGRASTEAFFGQGTRLTVV.